This T cell receptor beta chain was identified in a study of T cell responses to AZD1222 COVID-19 vaccine. Looking at the study overall: Second doses at about 4 or about 12 weeks were pooled.

Sequencing was performed with immunoSEQ multiplex PCR; in TCRdb, only in-frame clones are kept and a portion is missing. The table has about 110,000 clones, under 90% seen once. Germline V lookup: CDR1 KGHSH, CDR2 LQKENI. There are 17 residues in the CDR3. V lost 3 bases and J lost 6; bases outside the gene matches: 5. The sequences come from peripheral blood, collected on day 0 of AZD1222 vaccination. This chain joins TRBV18 and TRBJ2-1; TRBD2 matches 16 bases. This TCR came from an adult in good health. This CDR3 reads CASSPPGTSGGGNEQFF. DNA for the CDR3: TGTGCCAGCTCACCTCCCGGGACTAGCGGGGGGGGCAATGAGCAGTTCTTC. Supplemented by reference TRBV18 and TRBJ2-1, the full variable domain reads NAGVMQNPRHLVRRRGQEARLRCSPMKGHSHVYWYRQLPEEGLKFMVYLQKENIIDESGMPKERFSAEFPKEGPSILRIQQVVRGDSAAYFCASSPPGTSGGGNEQFFGPGTRLTVL.